The present T cell receptor (beta chain) was sequenced within a study of blood T cell repertoires in COVID-19. TCRdb's copy holds only in-frame clones and misses some; the assay was immunoSEQ multiplex PCR. Of more than 85,000 clones listed, roughly nine tenths are singletons. CDR1 is MNHEY and CDR2 is SVGAGI in the germline V gene. CDR3 size: 15 residues. V gave up 7 bases and J gave up 1 base; unmatched junction bases: 6. The sequence was obtained from a human donor in a cohort sampled during active COVID-19. J is TRBJ2-3 and V is TRBV6-5; 9 bases map to TRBD1. Input material: peripheral blood. The chain's CDR3 is CASKVWDRGTDTQYF. DNA for the CDR3: TGTGCCAGCAAGGTATGGGACAGGGGCACAGATACGCAGTATTTT.